Sequencing of this T cell receptor (beta chain) was carried out in a study of shared clonotypes between healthy human individuals. About the research overall: Each donor's CD4 naive and CD4 memory cells filled three plates apiece, CD8 naive two, and CD8 memory one.

Using immunoSEQ multiplex PCR, the repertoire was profiled, and TCRdb retains in-frame clones only, with some absent. The table shows approximately 740,000 clones, with about 91% occurring only once. Remarks on this clone: Its antigen is not identified.

Study findings and constraints: Sharing across a few donors was seen in around 5% of naive CD4 clonotypes. Richness estimates generally favored naive over memory subsets.

The CDR3 runs 13 residues. Germline V CDR1 and CDR2: SEHNR, FQNEAQ (reference sequence). V was cut by 4 bases and J by 11 bases, with 17 bases left in between. Naive-designated CD8 cells lacked CD45RO, were positively enriched for CCR7, and omitted terminally differentiated effector memory CD45RA+ cells. Sequencing used naive CD8+ T cells sorted from blood. The receptor was derived from a man aged 30-40 years in good health. This chain connects TRBV7-9 to TRBJ1-2; D gene ambiguous. Here the CDR3 reads CASSSRTAHGYTF. CDR3 DNA sequence: TGTGCCAGCAGCTCCCGGACCGCGCACGGGTACACCTTC.